What follows are 28 T cell receptor beta chains derived from one specimen sequenced in a study of blood T cell repertoires in COVID-19. Repertoires were generated with immunoSEQ multiplex PCR, while TCRdb's copy carries only in-frame clones and drops some. The data hold about 62,000 clones, with more than 75% observed a single time. The sample comprised peripheral blood. These receptors all come from a human donor in a cohort sampled during active COVID-19.

The V gene is TRBV13, the J gene TRBJ1-4; TRBD1 matches 11 bases. Trimming at V came to 5 bases and at J to 7 bases, leaving 9 bases not matched to a gene. The CDR3 totals 16 residues. The germline V gene has CDR1 PRHDT and CDR2 FYEKMQ (reference sequence). The CDR3 nucleotides are TGTGCCAGCAGCCCAAATCCCGGGACAGGGGGTGAAAAACTGTTTTTT. It yields the protein CASSPNPGTGGEKLFF.

The chain joins TRBV28 to TRBJ1-6; D unclear. The germline V gene encodes CDR1 MDHEN and CDR2 SYDVKM. With 4 bases removed from V and 5 bases from J, the gap between germline ends came to 9 bases. This CDR3 spans 14 amino acids. CDR3 region: CASSSGSHNSPLHF. As DNA, the CDR3 is TGTGCCAGCAGTTCCGGGTCCCATAATTCACCCCTCCACTTT.

In its sample, this clone was seen a few times. This chain links TRBV7-2 with TRBJ2-7; unclear D gene. Trimming cost V 1 base and J 4 bases, with 8 bases left between them. CDR3 length: 13 amino acids. Germline V gene sequence: CDR1 SGHTA, CDR2 FQGNSA. CDR3 sequence reads: CASSLVESYEQYF. CDR3 DNA sequence: TGTGCCAGCAGCTTAGTTGAGAGTTACGAGCAGTACTTC.

The chain employs TRBV27 and TRBJ1-4, with no clear D. Germline CDR1 MNHEY, CDR2 SMNVEV (reference sequence). The CDR3 loop spans 16 amino acids. The V and J ends lost 6 bases and 4 bases respectively, with 18 bases between them. The CDR3 spells CASRVPPDLSNEKLFF. The CDR3 DNA reads TGTGCCAGCAGAGTCCCCCCGGACTTAAGTAATGAAAAACTGTTTTTT.

The V call is TRBV5-1, the J call TRBJ2-4; D is uncertain. With 3 bases removed from V and 0 bases from J, the gap between germline ends came to 13 bases. Germline V gives CDR1 SGHRS, CDR2 YFSETQ. The CDR3 runs to 16 residues. The CDR3 sequence: CASSSSRLLAKNIQYF. For the CDR3, the DNA is TGCGCCAGCAGCTCGAGTCGTCTACTAGCCAAAAACATTCAGTACTTC.

The chain is built from TRBV27 and TRBJ2-7; TRBD2 agrees at 11 bases. In germline, CDR1 is MNHEY, CDR2 SMNVEV (reference sequence). The V gene end was trimmed by 5 bases and the J gene end by 2 bases; junction bases not matched to a gene: 5. CDR3 length: 15 residues. The CDR3 region has the DNA TGTGCCAGCAGTCTCGGGACTAGCGGCGCCTACGAGCAGTACTTC. Protein sequence: CASSLGTSGAYEQYF.

The chain has TRBV7-2 and TRBJ2-7; D perhaps matches TRBD1 (6 bases). The V gene's germline CDR1 is SGHTA and CDR2 FQGNSA. The CDR3 extends over 14 amino acids. The ends were cut back, 5 bases at V and 5 bases at J, with 16 bases in the middle. The DNA for the CDR3 is TGTGCCAGCAGCGACCGAGGATACAGGGACGAGCAGTACTTC. As protein: CASSDRGYRDEQYF.

The chain has TRBV29-1 and TRBJ2-7; 7 nucleotides match TRBD2. Germline trimming cut 2 bases from V and 2 bases from J; bases unmatched to any gene: 3. Germline-derived CDR1 and CDR2 are SQVTM and ANQGSEA. The CDR3 runs 13 residues. CDR3 nucleotides: TGCAGCGTTGAACAAGGGACTACCTACGAGCAGTACTTC. It encodes CSVEQGTTYEQYF.

The chain employs TRBV5-4 and TRBJ2-5; D is possibly TRBD1 (5 bases). V dropped 0 bases and J dropped 2 bases, with 5 bases sitting between them. Germline-derived CDR1 and CDR2 are SGHNT and YYREEE (reference sequence). The CDR3 has 13 residues. The CDR3 region is CASSLGQQETQYF. The CDR3, as DNA: TGTGCCAGCAGCTTGGGACAGCAAGAGACCCAGTACTTC.

The chain employs TRBV11-1 and TRBJ2-7; 10 nucleotides match TRBD1. Germline trimming cut 1 base from V and 6 bases from J; bases unmatched to any gene: 6. This CDR3 spans 15 amino acids. Germline assignment: CDR1 SGHAT and CDR2 FQDESV (reference sequence). Here the CDR3 reads CASSLEGTGAIEQYF. The CDR3 nucleotides are TGTGCCAGCAGCTTAGAAGGGACAGGGGCTATCGAGCAGTACTTC.

The V call is TRBV6-2 or TRBV6-3, the J call TRBJ2-7; D call uncertain. The CDR3 totals 14 residues. V was pared by 0 bases and J by 1 base, with 7 bases between. Germline V lookup: CDR1 MNHEY, CDR2 SVGEGT. The CDR3 spells CASSYSLASYEQYF. The CDR3 DNA sequence: TGTGCCAGCAGTTACTCTCTGGCTTCCTACGAGCAGTACTTC.

This clone came up once. The chain carries TRBV28 and TRBJ2-3; no firm D call. This CDR3 comprises 14 residues. CDR1 and CDR2 (germline): MDHEN, SYDVKM. V shed 7 bases and J shed 0 bases, with 11 bases lying between them. The CDR3 DNA is TGTGCCAGCAATGGAGCGACTAGCACAGATACGCAGTATTTT. It translates to CASNGATSTDTQYF.

V gene TRBV2 combines with J gene TRBJ2-7; 9 nucleotides agree with TRBD1. CDR1 is SNHLY, CDR2 FYNNEI, per germline. V trimming: 2 bases; J trimming: 4 bases; junction bases outside the gene matches: 6. The CDR3 extends over 15 amino acids. CDR3 in amino acids: CASSESGTGRYEQYF. In DNA form, the CDR3 reads TGTGCCAGCAGTGAATCCGGGACAGGGAGGTACGAGCAGTACTTC.

The V call is TRBV9, the J call TRBJ2-3; tentatively, D is TRBD1 (5 bases). The CDR3 sequence is 12 residues long. Germline lookup yields CDR1 SGDLS and CDR2 YYNGEE. Deletions cut 1 base from V and 10 bases from J, with 10 bases between. The CDR3 sequence: CASSVSQGSQYF. The CDR3 DNA sequence: TGTGCCAGCAGCGTAAGCCAGGGATCGCAGTATTTT.

The CDR3 region is CSGGQGLQETQYF. The DNA of the CDR3 is TGCAGCGGTGGACAGGGGCTACAAGAGACCCAGTACTTC. The rearrangement links TRBV29-1 to TRBJ2-5, with 9 bases identical to TRBD1. V lost 7 bases, J lost 2 bases, and 5 bases stayed unmatched. CDR1 and CDR2 (germline): SQVTM, ANQGSEA. This CDR3 comprises 13 residues.

The chain is built from TRBV6-6 and TRBJ1-1; possible D gene TRBD1, 5 bases. The germline V gene encodes CDR1 MNHNY and CDR2 SVGAGI (reference sequence). The CDR3 sequence is 14 residues long. Trimming took off 5 bases at V and 3 bases at J, with 13 bases between the two ends. CDR3 DNA sequence: TGTGCCAGCAGTAACGTGGGGCCGGACACTGAAGCTTTCTTT. Amino acid sequence: CASSNVGPDTEAFF.

In nucleotides, the CDR3 is TGTGCCAGCAGTTTAATCCCCGGGGGGAACACTGAAGCTTTCTTT. This encodes CASSLIPGGNTEAFF. V is TRBV27 and J is TRBJ1-1; TRBD1 might be the D (5 bases). CDR1 MNHEY and CDR2 SMNVEV come from the germline V gene (reference sequence). V lost 2 bases to trimming and J lost 1 base, with 11 bases between them. The CDR3 runs 15 residues.

This chain joins TRBV7-9 and TRBJ2-5, with 11 bases identical to TRBD2. The V gene end was trimmed by 0 bases and the J gene end by 5 bases; junction bases not matched to a gene: 2. Germline-derived CDR1 and CDR2 are SEHNR and FQNEAQ (reference sequence). This CDR3 region has 15 residues. Here the CDR3 DNA reads TGTGCCAGCAGCTTAGCACTAGCGGGAGATGAGACCCAGTACTTC. Translation gives CASSLALAGDETQYF. Full variable domain (outside the CDR3, taken from reference TRBV7-9 and TRBJ2-5): DTGVSQNPRHKITKRGQNVTFRCDPISEHNRLYWYRQTLGQGPEFLTYFQNEAQLEKSRLLSDRFSAERPKGSFSTLEIQRTEQGDSAMYLCASSLALAGDETQYFGPGTRLLVL.

The genes are TRBV9 and TRBJ2-1; 7 bases are a match to TRBD2. Trimming removed 0 bases from V and 10 bases from J; junction bases left unmatched: 7. The CDR3 totals 14 residues. Germline V gives CDR1 SGDLS, CDR2 YYNGEE. DNA for the CDR3: TGTGCCAGCAGCGTAGAGGCGGGAGCTTGGGAGCAGTTCTTC. As protein: CASSVEAGAWEQFF. The full variable domain, with the rest looked up from reference TRBV9 and TRBJ2-1, is DSGVTQTPKHLITATGQRVTLRCSPRSGDLSVYWYQQSLDQGLQFLIQYYNGEERAKGNILERFSAQQFPDLHSELNLSSLELGDSALYFCASSVEAGAWEQFFGPGTRLTVL.

The chain joins TRBV6-5 to TRBJ1-6; 7 nucleotides match TRBD1. The CDR3 has 13 amino acids. The J segment lost 10 bases and the V segment lost 6 bases, leaving 6 bases of the junction unmatched. Germline CDR1 is MNHEY and CDR2 is SVGAGI. CDR3 region: CASRTGPGSPLHF. In DNA form, the CDR3 reads TGTGCCAGCAGGACAGGGCCTGGGTCACCCCTCCACTTT.

This clone was seen only a few times. This chain links TRBV19 with TRBJ2-7; perhaps TRBD2 as D (6 bases). The CDR3 totals 11 residues. With 6 bases removed from V and 5 bases from J, the gap between germline ends came to 8 bases. Per germline, CDR1 LNHDA and CDR2 SQIVND (reference sequence). CDR3 bases: TGTGCCAGTAGCCCGGGGGACGAGCAGTACTTC. As protein: CASSPGDEQYF.

The chain carries TRBV2 and TRBJ2-1, with D maybe TRBD1 (5 bases). Trimming left V 5 bases short and J 4 bases short, with 6 bases between. CDR3 size: 12 residues. Per the germline V gene, CDR1 is SNHLY and CDR2 is FYNNEI. The DNA of the CDR3 is TGTGCCAGCAGTCCAGGGTACAATGAGCAGTTCTTC. Protein: CASSPGYNEQFF.

Note on this clone: One end of the junction does not line up with germline, which may come from a read error. The chain has TRBV7-7 and TRBJ1-1, with TRBD1 as a possible D gene (6 bases). The germline CDR1 and CDR2 sequences are SSHAT and FNYEAQ (reference sequence). There are 15 residues in the CDR3. The chain's CDR3 is CASSPVTGMNTEAFF. In DNA, the CDR3 is TGTGCTAGCAGCCCTGTAACAGGGATGAACACTGAAGCTTTCTTT. The full variable domain, with the rest looked up from reference TRBV7-7 and TRBJ1-1, is GAGVSQSPRYKVTKRGQDVTLRCDPISSHATLYWYQQALGQGPEFLTYFNYEAQPDKSGLPSDRFSAERPEGSISTLTIQRTEQRDSAMYRCASSPVTGMNTEAFFGQGTRLTVV.

The chain joins TRBV11-2 to TRBJ2-3, with 7 bases identical to TRBD2. Trimming removed 2 bases from V and 4 bases from J; junction bases left unmatched: 6. This CDR3 has 15 amino acids. CDR1 and CDR2 from the germline V gene are SGHAT and FQNNGV. The CDR3 sequence: CASSLRAGVADTQYF. CDR3 nucleotide sequence: TGTGCCAGCAGCTTAAGGGCGGGAGTGGCAGATACGCAGTATTTT.

J is TRBJ1-6 and V is TRBV2; 7 nucleotides align to TRBD1. Per the germline V gene, CDR1 is SNHLY and CDR2 is FYNNEI. The CDR3 loop spans 14 amino acids. V gave up 5 bases and J gave up 9 bases; unmatched junction bases: 7. CDR3 coding DNA: TGTGCCAGCAGTTGGGACAGCGAGACTTCACCCCTCCACTTT. Translated: CASSWDSETSPLHF.

The chain links TRBV10-3 to TRBJ2-1; D gene unclear. Germline V gene lookup returns CDR1 ENHRY and CDR2 SYGVKD. Trimming took off 5 bases at V and 5 bases at J, with 13 bases between the two ends. This CDR3 is built from 14 residues. The CDR3 DNA sequence: TGTGCCATCAGTCCAGGCCCCCCGCACAATGAGCAGTTCTTC. Its translation is CAISPGPPHNEQFF.

Here the CDR3 reads CARRDTGEIANYGYTF. CDR3 bases: TGTGCCAGAAGGGATACAGGGGAAATAGCTAACTATGGCTACACCTTC. The chain links TRBV5-3 to TRBJ1-2; 7 nucleotides align to TRBD1. TRBV5-3 has ORF status, its function being uncertain. This CDR3 contains 16 residues. V lost 5 bases, J lost 0 bases, and 10 bases stayed unmatched.

The V and J genes are TRBV6-2 or TRBV6-3 and TRBJ1-2; 8 bases agree with TRBD1. Trimming cost V 2 bases and J 2 bases; bases outside gene matches: 4. Germline CDR1 MNHEY, CDR2 SVGEGT. This CDR3 is 15 amino acids long. CDR3 sequence: CASSYPDRVNYGYTF. For the CDR3, the DNA is TGTGCCAGCAGTTACCCGGACAGGGTAAACTATGGCTACACCTTC.